The 17 T cell receptor beta chains below were found in one sample sequenced in a study of blood T cell repertoires in COVID-19. Sequencing was performed with immunoSEQ multiplex PCR; in TCRdb, only in-frame clones are kept and a portion is missing. This table has 100,000 to 150,000 clones, 80% to 90% appearing once. Sequences were obtained from peripheral blood. These receptors were collected from a woman aged 45-65 years with acute or convalescent COVID-19.

The genes are TRBV6-5 and TRBJ1-1; D is unresolved. Germline values: CDR1 MNHEY, CDR2 SVGAGI. The CDR3 runs to 15 residues. Trimming removed 0 bases at V and 1 base at J, with 9 bases between. The CDR3 sequence is CASSYSALGNTEAFF. Written as DNA, the CDR3 is TGTGCCAGCAGTTACTCGGCGCTAGGGAACACTGAAGCTTTCTTT.

A single count supports this clone. The chain combines TRBV7-2 with TRBJ2-5, with D possibly TRBD2 on 5 matching bases. Trimming took 8 bases from V and 2 from J, leaving 9 bases between them. CDR3 length: 12 residues. Germline lookup yields CDR1 SGHTA and CDR2 FQGNSA. CDR3 sequence: CASGAGQETQYF. In nucleotides, the CDR3 is TGTGCCAGCGGTGCGGGTCAAGAGACCCAGTACTTC.

The rearrangement links TRBV6-5 to TRBJ1-1; unclear D gene. Trimming cost V 8 bases and J 0 bases, with 13 bases left between them. CDR1 and CDR2 (germline): MNHEY, SVGAGI. CDR3 length: 14 residues. This CDR3 reads CASLRPSMNTEAFF. The CDR3, as DNA: TGTGCCAGCCTCAGGCCCTCCATGAACACTGAAGCTTTCTTT.

The chain couples TRBV29-1 to TRBJ1-2; the D is unclear. This CDR3 is built from 12 residues. Trimming shortened V by 5 bases and J by 6 bases, and 13 bases separated the two germline ends. Germline V lookup: CDR1 SQVTM, CDR2 ANQGSEA. In DNA form, the CDR3 reads TGCAGCGTTTTTTGGGCTAATGATGGCTACACCTTC. Translating gives CSVFWANDGYTF.

The chain links TRBV7-9 to TRBJ1-6, with D hard to call. From germline, CDR1 is SEHNR and CDR2 FQNEAQ (reference sequence). The germline V and J ends were trimmed by 4 bases and 11 bases, with 12 bases remaining between them. CDR3 length equals 13 residues. The CDR3 DNA reads as TGTGCCAGCAGCTCCACGGGGAATCCACCCCTCCACTTT. Residues: CASSSTGNPPLHF.

This clone was recorded only once. The rearrangement uses TRBV20-1 and TRBJ2-7, with TRBD1 matching 7 bases. Germline V gene sequence: CDR1 DFQATT, CDR2 SNEGSKA (reference sequence). The CDR3 spans 15 residues. V lost 3 bases, J lost 1 base, and 9 bases stayed unmatched. The CDR3 region is CSASTGTVMSYEQYF. Written as DNA, the CDR3 is TGCAGTGCTAGTACAGGGACAGTGATGTCCTACGAGCAGTACTTC.

The V and J genes are TRBV7-2 and TRBJ2-5; D remains ambiguous. V gave up 2 bases and J gave up 3 bases, with 7 bases separating them. Germline V gene lookup returns CDR1 SGHTA and CDR2 FQGNSA. The CDR3 is made up of 13 amino acids. The CDR3 DNA reads as TGTGCCAGCAGCTTATTGCGCGAAGAGACCCAGTACTTC. Residues: CASSLLREETQYF.

The rearrangement links TRBV14 to TRBJ2-2; 8 bases agree with TRBD1. The germline V gene has CDR1 SGHDN and CDR2 FVKESK. This CDR3 comprises 15 residues. The trim removed 3 bases at V and 7 bases at J, leaving 7 bases unmatched. The CDR3 here is CASSHRTGSGGELFF. CDR3 bases: TGTGCCAGCAGCCACCGGACAGGGTCGGGCGGGGAGCTGTTTTTT.

The chain links TRBV18 to TRBJ1-1; a weak D match, TRBD1 (5 bases). V lost 4 bases to trimming and J lost 1 base, with 7 bases between them. The length of the CDR3 is 13 residues. The germline V gene has CDR1 KGHSH and CDR2 LQKENI. For the CDR3, the DNA is TGTGCCAGCTCACAGGGGCGGAACACTGAAGCTTTCTTT. Translating it yields CASSQGRNTEAFF.

This clone was seen just once. The chain carries TRBV7-9 and TRBJ2-5, with 9 positions matching TRBD1. The CDR3 length is 16 residues. The germline CDR1 and CDR2 sequences are SEHNR and FQNEAQ (reference sequence). V lost 5 bases, J lost 2 bases, and 9 bases stayed unmatched. DNA of the CDR3: TGTGCCAGCAGCCCCTTGGGGACAGGGCTACAAGAGACCCAGTACTTC. Amino acid sequence: CASSPLGTGLQETQYF. Drawing the rest from reference TRBV7-9 and TRBJ2-5, the complete variable domain is DTGVSQNPRHKITKRGQNVTFRCDPISEHNRLYWYRQTLGQGPEFLTYFQNEAQLEKSRLLSDRFSAERPKGSFSTLEIQRTEQGDSAMYLCASSPLGTGLQETQYFGPGTRLLVL.

The CDR3 nucleotides are TGTGCCAGCAGCGTAGGGCCAGAGAGCGCTCAGCCCCAGCATTTT. This codes for CASSVGPESAQPQHF. This sequence joins TRBV9 and TRBJ1-5; D not resolved. The CDR3 contains 15 residues. Germline lookup yields CDR1 SGDLS and CDR2 YYNGEE. Between the trimmed V and J ends, which lost 0 bases and 6 bases, there was a span of 13 bases.

The rearrangement links TRBV2 to TRBJ1-1; D is perhaps TRBD1 (5 bases). V was cut by 7 bases and J by 0 bases, with 12 bases left in between. Germline values: CDR1 SNHLY, CDR2 FYNNEI. This CDR3 is 14 amino acids long. The CDR3: CASKPRQLNTEAFF. Here the CDR3 DNA reads TGTGCCAGCAAACCCCGACAGTTGAACACTGAAGCTTTCTTT.

This clone occurred a few times. The chain has TRBV30 and TRBJ1-6, with TRBD1 matching 8 bases. CDR1 GTSNPN and CDR2 SVGIG come from the germline V gene (reference sequence). CDR3 length: 14 amino acids. V trimming: 3 bases; J trimming: 9 bases; junction bases outside the gene matches: 7. CDR3 DNA: TGTGCCTGGAGAGCGACAGGGGACTTTTCACCCCTCCACTTT. Translating gives CAWRATGDFSPLHF.

The chain joins TRBV11-2 to TRBJ2-3, with D maybe TRBD2 (5 bases). CDR1 SGHAT and CDR2 FQNNGV come from the germline V gene. V lost 5 bases and J lost 4, with 7 bases in between. CDR3 size: 12 residues. CDR3 residues: CASSTGADTQYF. The CDR3 DNA reads as TGTGCCAGCAGCACCGGGGCAGATACGCAGTATTTT.

This clone has more than one count but fewer than ten. The V gene is TRBV27, the J gene TRBJ1-4; a possible D gene is TRBD1 (5 bases). The CDR3 runs 13 residues. V lost 3 bases, J lost 10 bases, and 12 bases lay in between. CDR1 and CDR2 (germline): MNHEY, SMNVEV (reference sequence). CDR3 loop: CASSFGGGRKLFF. Written as DNA, the CDR3 is TGTGCCAGCAGTTTCGGCGGGGGGAGAAAACTGTTTTTT.

This sequence joins TRBV4-2 and TRBJ2-1; 7 positions agree with TRBD2. CDR1 and CDR2 (germline): LGHNA, YNFKEQ. The CDR3 sequence is 15 residues long. V was clipped by 6 bases and J by 2 bases; unmatched bases: 7. The CDR3 region has the DNA TGTGCCAGCAGGCTCTCGCGGGGGACCTACAATGAGCAGTTCTTC. Translating gives CASRLSRGTYNEQFF.

A note on this clone: The sample has other DNA sequences that encode this CDR3 too. The chain is built from TRBV5-1 and TRBJ1-5, with 7 bases fitting TRBD1. Unmatched junction bases numbered 4, after V lost 0 bases and J lost 4 bases. Germline CDR1 is SGHRS and CDR2 is YFSETQ. The CDR3 loop spans 15 amino acids. In DNA form, the CDR3 reads TGCGCCAGCAGCTTGGGACAGGGTGGAAATCAGCCCCAGCATTTT. Protein sequence: CASSLGQGGNQPQHF. Together with reference TRBV5-1 and TRBJ1-5, the CDR3 gives the full variable domain: KAGVTQTPRYLIKTRGQQVTLSCSPISGHRSVSWYQQTPGQGLQFLFEYFSETQRNKGNFPGRFSGRQFSNSRSEMNVSTLELGDSALYLCASSLGQGGNQPQHFGDGTRLSIL.